A selection of T cell receptor beta chains follows, all from one sample in a study of shared clonotypes between healthy human individuals. This table comes from immunoSEQ multiplex PCR, and its TCRdb copy is limited to in-frame clones, with some not included. The table includes 2 million to 2.5 million clones, roughly 95% detected once. Sequenced sample: naive CD4+ T cells sorted from blood. These receptors came from a man between 18 and 35 years old in good health. The CDR3 runs from the conserved cysteine through the conserved F or W. Fields, in order: D gene, V gene, J gene, clone size, CDR3 protein, CDR3 DNA. A D gene is named only where the DNA matches it firmly. Where a row states a size, it is once, few, many or the class of an expanded clone; other rows omit it.

-	TRBV5-1	TRBJ2-7	once	CASSIEDRSYEQYF	TGCGCCAGCAGCATAGAAGACAGGTCCTACGAGCAGTACTTC
-	TRBV30	TRBJ2-4	-	CAWTGFPLGENIQYF	TGTGCCTGGACCGGCTTCCCGCTTGGAGAAAACATTCAGTACTTC
TRBD1	TRBV10-3	TRBJ2-1	-	CAISTGTGGGNNEQFF	TGTGCCATCAGCACGGGGACAGGGGGCGGAAACAATGAGCAGTTCTTC
-	TRBV5-1	TRBJ2-7	-	CASSSGVRGLDEQYF	TGCGCCAGCAGCTCGGGGGTCCGGGGCTTGGACGAGCAGTACTTC
-	TRBV5-1	TRBJ2-2	-	CASSLEGRNTGELFF	TGCGCCAGCAGCTTGGAGGGGCGAAACACCGGGGAGCTGTTTTTT
-	TRBV2	TRBJ1-6	-	CASRRSGGGYNSPLHF	TGTGCCAGCAGAAGGTCGGGGGGCGGTTATAATTCACCCCTCCACTTT
TRBD2	TRBV5-1	TRBJ2-7	once	CASSPGTSGSLNEQYF	TGCGCCAGCAGCCCCGGGACTAGCGGGAGTCTCAACGAGCAGTACTTC
-	TRBV18	TRBJ2-2	-	CASSPPYRTGELFF	TGTGCCAGCTCACCCCCCTACAGGACCGGGGAGCTGTTTTTT
-	TRBV6-5	TRBJ1-3	-	CASSYSRTSGNTIYF	TGTGCCAGCAGTTACTCGAGGACCTCTGGAAACACCATATATTTT
-	TRBV6-1	TRBJ1-2	once	CASSDGDPDGYTF	TGTGCCAGCAGTGATGGAGACCCGGATGGCTACACCTTC
-	TRBV4-3	TRBJ2-2	-	CASSVRSTGELFF	TGCGCCAGCAGCGTTAGATCGACCGGGGAGCTGTTTTTT
-	TRBV5-1	TRBJ1-6	-	CASSLDGTYNSPLHF	TGCGCCAGCAGCTTGGACGGAACCTATAATTCACCCCTCCACTTT
-	TRBV28	TRBJ2-7	-	CASQYGRGTYEQYF	TGTGCCAGTCAGTATGGCAGGGGAACCTACGAGCAGTACTTC
-	TRBV6-6	TRBJ1-2	-	CASSYGPGWGYTF	TGTGCCAGCAGTTACGGGCCAGGGTGGGGCTACACCTTC
TRBD2	TRBV30	TRBJ2-1	once	CAWSRLASRDEQFF	TGTGCCTGGAGTCGACTAGCCTCGCGGGATGAGCAGTTCTTC
-	TRBV6-5	TRBJ1-6	-	CASSYPGEGNALHF	TGTGCCAGCAGTTACCCTGGGGAGGGCAACGCCCTCCACTTT
TRBD2	TRBV5-1	TRBJ2-7	-	CASSPGTSGSEQYF	TGCGCCAGCAGCCCGGGGACTAGCGGAAGCGAGCAGTACTTC
-	TRBV11-2	TRBJ2-5	-	CASSTLAGSGGKTQYF	TGTGCCAGCAGCACCCTAGCAGGCTCGGGCGGGAAGACCCAGTACTTC
TRBD1	TRBV7-9	TRBJ1-2	once	CASSQGDTNYGYTF	TGTGCCAGCAGCCAGGGGGATACTAACTATGGCTACACCTTC
-	TRBV29-1	TRBJ2-5	-	CSVEDNGLETQYF	TGCAGCGTTGAAGACAACGGGCTGGAGACCCAGTACTTC
-	TRBV4-2	TRBJ1-1	-	CASSQVAGRNTEAFF	TGTGCCAGCAGCCAAGTTGCGGGAAGGAACACTGAAGCTTTCTTT
-	TRBV30	TRBJ2-6	-	CAWSVQWGLGLDGANVLTF	TGTGCCTGGAGTGTACAGTGGGGATTAGGTTTGGATGGGGCCAACGTCCTGACTTTC
TRBD1	TRBV5-1	TRBJ2-2	-	CASSPGQLTGELFF	TGCGCCAGCAGCCCGGGACAGCTCACCGGGGAGCTGTTTTTT
-	TRBV12-5	TRBJ2-3	once	CASGLVLALTTDTQYF	TGTGCTAGTGGTTTGGTACTCGCCCTGACCACAGATACGCAGTATTTT
-	TRBV4-3	TRBJ2-2	-	CASSQEGTANTGELFF	TGCGCCAGCAGCCAAGAAGGGACCGCAAACACCGGGGAGCTGTTTTTT
TRBD2	TRBV14	TRBJ2-7	-	CASSQVEAGGYEQYF	TGTGCCAGCAGCCAGGTTGAAGCGGGAGGCTACGAGCAGTACTTC
TRBD1	TRBV6-1	TRBJ1-2	-	CATDREGNYGYTF	TGTGCCACCGACAGGGAGGGGAACTATGGCTACACCTTC
-	TRBV6-5	TRBJ2-7	-	CASSFLVGAGYEQYF	TGTGCCAGCAGTTTTCTCGTCGGGGCGGGGTACGAGCAGTACTTC
TRBD2	TRBV19	TRBJ2-5	-	CASGRYQETQYF	TGTGCCAGCGGGAGGTACCAAGAGACCCAGTACTTC
-	TRBV6-1	TRBJ1-5	-	CASRAGSNQPQHF	TGTGCCAGCAGGGCAGGGTCCAATCAGCCCCAGCATTTT
-	TRBV6-1	TRBJ2-7	-	CASSPGTLLLLYF	TGTGCCAGCAGCCCCGGGACGCTCCTTCTCCTTTACTTC
TRBD2	TRBV2	TRBJ2-3	-	CASRIAGHGTDTQYF	TGTGCCAGCAGGATAGCGGGCCACGGCACAGATACGCAGTATTTT
-	TRBV4-3	TRBJ1-3	-	CASSQEPSGGNTIYF	TGCGCCAGCAGCCAAGAACCATCGGGGGGAAACACCATATATTTT
TRBD2	TRBV18	TRBJ2-7	once	CASSPGMAGGLSYEQYF	TGTGCCAGCTCACCAGGGATGGCGGGAGGCCTCTCCTACGAGCAGTACTTC
TRBD1	TRBV25-1	TRBJ1-4	-	CASSHRGSEEKLFF	TGTGCCAGCAGCCACAGGGGATCGGAGGAAAAACTGTTTTTT
-	TRBV18	TRBJ2-3	once	CASSPRGSGTDTQYF	TGTGCCAGCTCACCGAGGGGCTCAGGCACAGATACGCAGTATTTT
-	TRBV5-1	TRBJ2-7	-	CASSPGTVRGYEQYF	TGCGCCAGCAGCCCAGGGACCGTACGTGGCTACGAGCAGTACTTC
-	TRBV6-6	TRBJ2-7	once	CASSSFSDKYEQYF	TGTGCCAGCAGTTCGTTCTCCGACAAATACGAGCAGTACTTC
-	TRBV30	TRBJ1-3	-	CAWTFGGTGNTIYF	TGTGCCTGGACCTTTGGGGGCACTGGAAACACCATATATTTT
TRBD1	TRBV5-1	TRBJ2-5	-	CASSQFRTGTFQETQYF	TGCGCCAGCAGCCAATTTCGGACAGGGACCTTCCAAGAGACCCAGTACTTC
-	TRBV6-5	TRBJ2-7	-	CASSKGGDTFYEQYF	TGTGCCAGCAGTAAGGGGGGGGACACTTTCTACGAGCAGTACTTC
-	TRBV2	TRBJ2-2	-	CASLGGDRRETGELFF	TGTGCCAGCCTCGGGGGGGACAGGAGAGAAACCGGGGAGCTGTTTTTT
TRBD2	TRBV7-7	TRBJ2-2	-	CASSSGGVTGELFF	TGTGCTAGCAGCTCGGGGGGAGTCACCGGGGAGCTGTTTTTT
-	TRBV19	TRBJ2-3	-	CASSASDTQYF	TGTGCCAGTAGTGCATCAGATACGCAGTATTTT
-	TRBV7-2	TRBJ2-7	-	CASSLALYEQYF	TGTGCCAGCAGCTTAGCCCTTTACGAGCAGTACTTC
-	TRBV18	TRBJ2-2	once	CASSPGGSSTGELFF	TGTGCCAGCTCACCAGGGGGGTCGAGCACCGGGGAGCTGTTTTTT